This T cell receptor beta chain was obtained from a study of Tregs in tolerant kidney transplant recipients. Findings of the study overall: Donor-specific Treg expansion exceeded global Treg expansion in tolerant patients, suggesting antigen drive. Some patients' samples used different primers over time, so nucleotide sequences weren't comparable. Findings come from small patient numbers and require larger validation.

In its sample, this clone was seen a few times. Its antigen is unidentified. The assay was immunoSEQ multiplex PCR, and TCRdb's table has in-frame clones only and misses some. Among 50,000 or so clones listed, 91% were seen once. Recipients received nonmyeloablative bone marrow transplants from related graft donors, with transient mixed chimerism. Thawed PBMCs were FACS-sorted into unstimulated CD4+CD25+CD127- regulatory T cells, CD4+CD25- non-regulatory cells, CD4 and CD8 cells. The CDR3 has 16 residues. V gave up 3 bases and J gave up 4 bases, with 19 bases separating them. CDR1 is SGHVS and CDR2 is FQNEAQ in the germline V gene.

The chain links TRBV7-8 to TRBJ2-7; perhaps TRBD2 as D (7 bases). The sequence derives from a human patient who received a combined kidney and bone marrow transplant. Some T cells may arise from the graft donor. The material was CD8+ T cells from blood (PBMCs), obtained 24 months after the transplant. The DNA for the CDR3 is TGTGCCAGCAGCTTGCGGGGGCGGGGTCAAGGATACGAGCAGTACTTC. Its protein product is CASSLRGRGQGYEQYF.